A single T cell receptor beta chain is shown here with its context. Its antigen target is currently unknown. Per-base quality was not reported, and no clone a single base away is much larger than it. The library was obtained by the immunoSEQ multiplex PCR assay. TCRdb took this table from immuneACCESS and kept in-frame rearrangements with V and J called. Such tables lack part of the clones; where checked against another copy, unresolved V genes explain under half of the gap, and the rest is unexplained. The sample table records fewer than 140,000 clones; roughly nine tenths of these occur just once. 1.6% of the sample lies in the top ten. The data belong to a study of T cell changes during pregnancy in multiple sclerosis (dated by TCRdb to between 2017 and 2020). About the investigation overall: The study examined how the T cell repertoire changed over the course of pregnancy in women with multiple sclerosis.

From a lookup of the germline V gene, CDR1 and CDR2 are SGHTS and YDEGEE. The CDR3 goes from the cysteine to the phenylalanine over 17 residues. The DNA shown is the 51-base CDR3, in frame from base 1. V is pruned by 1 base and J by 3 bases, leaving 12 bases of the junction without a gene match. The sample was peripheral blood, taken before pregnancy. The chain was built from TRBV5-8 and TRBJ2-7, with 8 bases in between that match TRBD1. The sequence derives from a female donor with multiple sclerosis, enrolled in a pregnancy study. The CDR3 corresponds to CASSLLLDRGGSYEQYF. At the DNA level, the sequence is TGTGCCAGCAGCTTGCTTCTCGACAGGGGTGGCAGCTACGAGCAGTACTTC.